This TCR beta chain was profiled in a study of Ad26.COV2.S vaccination and SARS-CoV-2 variants. This CDR3 has 14 amino acids. The V end was cut by 3 bases, the J end by 1 base, with 9 bases between. The V gene's germline CDR1 is ENHRY and CDR2 SYGVKD. Treatment noted: about 20 received Ad26.COV2.S at low or high dose, single or two shots; several received placebo; per-sample allocation not given. Sampling was done on day 63 after the first vaccine or placebo injection. Study findings and constraints: Those who received the vaccine showed greater spike-specific TCR breadth than those given placebo.

Data came from immunoSEQ multiplex PCR; TCRdb stores just in-frame clones and leaves some out. Here the sample spans hundreds of thousands of clones, roughly 90% being singletons. A note on this clone: Its target is unknown.

This clonotype was sampled from a person between 18 and 65 years old who received the Ad26.COV2.S COVID-19 vaccine or a placebo. The J gene is TRBJ1-1, the V gene TRBV10-3; D gene uncertain. The material sequenced was peripheral blood, taken in a trial of Ad26.COV2.S vaccine versus placebo. CDR3 DNA: TGTGCCATCAGTGAAGAGGGCGGGAACACTGAAGCTTTCTTT. Encoded protein: CAISEEGGNTEAFF.